Sequencing of this T cell receptor (beta chain) was carried out in a study of T-cell memory formation after mild COVID-19. In TCRdb, the 5' RACE reads were re-called with MiXCR into one record per CDR3 protein. This repertoire shows under 450,000 distinct CDR3 sequences, roughly 14% found once; its top ten account for around 22%. The V gene's germline CDR1 is SGHTA and CDR2 FQGTGA. V was cut by 5 bases and J by 5 bases, with 12 bases left in between. The CDR3 has 13 amino acids. There are a few counts of this clonotype. The sequencing sample was made of PBMCs or a T cell subset sorted from them (not recorded which). This receptor was taken from a man younger than 35 who had mild COVID-19 (a few samples of this study predate the infection). Cell type and time point are not known. The chain is built from TRBV7-3 and TRBJ2-5, with D possibly TRBD1 on 5 matching bases. The CDR3 region is CASSPSRGETQYF. In DNA form, the CDR3 reads TGTGCCAGCAGCCCTAGTAGGGGTGAGACCCAGTACTTC.